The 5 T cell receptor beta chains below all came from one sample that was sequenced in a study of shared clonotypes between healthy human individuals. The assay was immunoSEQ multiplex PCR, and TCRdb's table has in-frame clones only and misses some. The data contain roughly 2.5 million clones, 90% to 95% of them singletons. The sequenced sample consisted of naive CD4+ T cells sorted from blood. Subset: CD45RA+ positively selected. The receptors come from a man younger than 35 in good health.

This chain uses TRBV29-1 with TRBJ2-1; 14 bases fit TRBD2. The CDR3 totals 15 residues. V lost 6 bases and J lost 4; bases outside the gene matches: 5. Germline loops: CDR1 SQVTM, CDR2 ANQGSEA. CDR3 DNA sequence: TGCAGCGTATTAGGACTAGCGGGAGGTTACAATGAGCAGTTCTTC. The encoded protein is CSVLGLAGGYNEQFF.

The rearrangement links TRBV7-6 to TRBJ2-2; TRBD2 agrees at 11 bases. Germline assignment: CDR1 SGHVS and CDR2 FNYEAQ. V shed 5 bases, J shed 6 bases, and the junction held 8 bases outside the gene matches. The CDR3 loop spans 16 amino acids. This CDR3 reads CASSPSGTSGPGELFF. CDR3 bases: TGTGCCAGCAGCCCGTCGGGGACTAGCGGTCCCGGGGAGCTGTTTTTT. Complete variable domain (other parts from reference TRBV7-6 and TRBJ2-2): GAGVSQSPRYKVTKRGQDVALRCDPISGHVSLYWYRQALGQGPEFLTYFNYEAQQDKSGLPNDRFSAERPEGSISTLTIQRTEQRDSAMYRCASSPSGTSGPGELFFGEGSRLTVL.

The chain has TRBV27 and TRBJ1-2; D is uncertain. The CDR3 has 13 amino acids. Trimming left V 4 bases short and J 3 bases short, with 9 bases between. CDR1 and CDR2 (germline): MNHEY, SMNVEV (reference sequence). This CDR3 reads CASSWAVDYGYTF. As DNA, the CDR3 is TGTGCCAGCAGTTGGGCCGTCGACTATGGCTACACCTTC.

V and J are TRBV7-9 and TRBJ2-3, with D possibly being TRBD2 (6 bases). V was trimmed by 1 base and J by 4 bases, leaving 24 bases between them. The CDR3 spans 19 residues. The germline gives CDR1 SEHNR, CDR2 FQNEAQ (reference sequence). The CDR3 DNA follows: TGTGCCAGCAGCTTAGTCCAACCCTTCCGGGAGTGGGGCTCAGATACGCAGTATTTT. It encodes CASSLVQPFREWGSDTQYF. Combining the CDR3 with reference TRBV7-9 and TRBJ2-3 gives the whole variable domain DTGVSQNPRHKITKRGQNVTFRCDPISEHNRLYWYRQTLGQGPEFLTYFQNEAQLEKSRLLSDRFSAERPKGSFSTLEIQRTEQGDSAMYLCASSLVQPFREWGSDTQYFGPGTRLTVL.

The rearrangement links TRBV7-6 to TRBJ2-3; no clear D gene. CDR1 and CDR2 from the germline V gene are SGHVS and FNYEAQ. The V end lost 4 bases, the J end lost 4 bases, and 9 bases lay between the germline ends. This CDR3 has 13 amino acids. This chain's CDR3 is CASSSYVSDTQYF. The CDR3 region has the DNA TGTGCCAGCAGCTCCTACGTCTCAGATACGCAGTATTTT.